This TCR beta chain appears in the sequencing data of a study of shared clonotypes between healthy human individuals. V lost 2 bases, J lost 4 bases, and 13 bases lay in between. In germline, CDR1 is MNHEY, CDR2 SVGAGI. There are 15 residues in the CDR3. Produced via immunoSEQ multiplex PCR; TCRdb's table is partial and in-frame only. The table shows approximately 2.5 million clones, with 90% to 95% occurring only once. This clone has just one count. Its matching antigen is unknown. Overall study results and limits: Across a handful of donors, naive CD4 shared around 5.1%, naive CD8 around 4%, memory CD4 about 2.5%, memory CD8 approximately 0.4%.

The TCR originated in a man younger than 35 in good health. The rearrangement joins TRBV6-5 to TRBJ2-3; TRBD1 or TRBD2 may be the D gene (5 bases each). The sequenced sample consisted of naive CD4+ T cells sorted from blood. This sample's subset: CD45RA+ positively selected. CDR3 in amino acids: CASSYGWGNPDTQYF. The CDR3 coding sequence is TGTGCCAGCAGTTACGGGTGGGGGAATCCAGATACGCAGTATTTT.